The 14 T cell receptor beta chains below come from one sample, sequenced in a study of OX40 agonist ivuxolimab in advanced cancers. Method: immunoSEQ multiplex PCR; TCRdb's copy keeps in-frame clones and lacks some. Found here are approximately 40,000 clones, under 90% of them singletons; the top ten hold 10%. Sample: CD4+ or CD8+ T cells sorted from blood, taken in a trial of the OX40 agonist ivuxolimab. The receptors originated from an adult with an advanced solid tumor such as melanoma, head and neck, liver or kidney cancer.

The chain recombines TRBV5-1 with TRBJ2-6; D is perhaps TRBD1 or TRBD2 (5 bases each). Per germline, CDR1 SGHRS and CDR2 YFSETQ. V was trimmed by 0 bases and J by 8 bases, leaving 9 bases between them. CDR3 size: 14 residues. CDR3 DNA: TGCGCCAGCAGCTTGGCGGGGACGACCAACGTCCTGACTTTC. Translated, it gives CASSLAGTTNVLTF.

This chain joins TRBV2 and TRBJ2-5; D is undetermined. The germline V and J ends were trimmed by 3 bases and 5 bases, with 10 bases remaining between them. Germline V gene lookup returns CDR1 SNHLY and CDR2 FYNNEI. The CDR3 covers 13 residues. The CDR3 here is CASSEGPRETQYF. The CDR3 coding sequence is TGTGCCAGCAGTGAGGGTCCCCGGGAGACCCAGTACTTC.

The J gene is TRBJ2-1, the V gene TRBV14; D is unclear. This CDR3 region has 12 residues. V gave up 4 bases and J gave up 5 bases, with 6 bases separating them. Germline CDR1 is SGHDN and CDR2 is FVKESK. The CDR3 protein is CASSLRNNEQFF. The CDR3 region has the DNA TGTGCCAGCAGCCTCCGTAACAATGAGCAGTTCTTC.

V and J are TRBV18 and TRBJ2-1; TRBD2 agrees at 7 bases. This CDR3 comprises 16 residues. CDR1 and CDR2 (germline): KGHSH, LQKENI. Trimming removed 2 bases from V and 5 bases from J; junction bases left unmatched: 9. CDR3 in DNA: TGTGCCAGCTCACCATCCAGGGCTAGCGGAAACAATGAGCAGTTCTTC. It codes for CASSPSRASGNNEQFF.

The rearrangement joins TRBV28 to TRBJ1-5; 7 positions agree with TRBD1. From germline, CDR1 is MDHEN and CDR2 SYDVKM. This CDR3 has 14 residues. After removal of 10 bases from V and 6 bases from J, the junction contained 12 bases not matched to a gene. CDR3 residues: CAIRGGGGGQPQHF. DNA for the CDR3: TGTGCCATCCGTGGAGGGGGCGGCGGTCAGCCCCAGCATTTT. Complete variable domain (other parts from reference TRBV28 and TRBJ1-5): DVKVTQSSRYLVKRTGEKVFLECVQDMDHENMFWYRQDPGLGLRLIYFSYDVKMKEKGDIPEGYSVSREKKERFSLILESASTNQTSMYLCAIRGGGGGQPQHFGDGTRLSIL.

CDR3 bases: TGCGCCAGCAGCCAAGATAAAGTAGGGGTATCCGGGGAGCTGTTTTTT. The encoded protein is CASSQDKVGVSGELFF. This chain uses TRBV4-1 with TRBJ2-2, with a possible D match to TRBD1 (5 bases). Germline V CDR1 and CDR2: MGHRA, YSYEKL. The V and J ends lost 0 bases and 6 bases respectively, with 14 bases between them. The CDR3 spans 16 residues.

The chain couples TRBV15 to TRBJ2-7, with 8 bases matching TRBD2. Looked up from germline, CDR1 is LNHNV and CDR2 is YYDKDF (reference sequence). The CDR3 is made up of 16 amino acids. V trimming: 3 bases; J trimming: 1 base; junction bases outside the gene matches: 8. The CDR3 DNA reads TGTGCCACCAGCAGCTTCGAGGTAGCGGGATCCTACGAGCAGTACTTC. Amino acids: CATSSFEVAGSYEQYF.

J is TRBJ2-3 and V is TRBV19; no clear D gene. Trimming pared 3 bases from V and 0 bases from J, leaving 16 bases between. CDR1 is LNHDA, CDR2 SQIVND, per germline (reference sequence). This CDR3 is built from 17 residues. The CDR3 nucleotides are TGTGCCAGTAGTATCGCCCCCCCAGGCTCTAGCACAGATACGCAGTATTTT. It codes for CASSIAPPGSSTDTQYF. Variable domain in full (rest from reference TRBV19 and TRBJ2-3): DGGITQSPKYLFRKEGQNVTLSCEQNLNHDAMYWYRQDPGQGLRLIYYSQIVNDFQKGDIAEGYSVSREKKESFPLTVTSAQKNPTAFYLCASSIAPPGSSTDTQYFGPGTRLTVL.

This clone was seen just once. This rearrangement joins TRBV30 to TRBJ2-5, with 8 bases lining up with TRBD1. Germline V CDR1 and CDR2: GTSNPN, SVGIG (reference sequence). V dropped 4 bases and J dropped 9; count of bases not matched to a gene: 19. The CDR3 has 16 residues. CDR3 sequence reads: CAWTPAGGDPLGAQYF. The CDR3, as DNA: TGTGCCTGGACCCCGGCAGGGGGCGACCCATTGGGAGCCCAGTACTTC. Drawing the rest from reference TRBV30 and TRBJ2-5, the complete variable domain is SQTIHQWPATLVQPVGSPLSLECTVEGTSNPNLYWYRQAAGRGLQLLFYSVGIGQISSEVPQNLSASRPQDRQFILSSKKLLLSDSGFYLCAWTPAGGDPLGAQYFGPGTRLLVL.

The V gene is TRBV7-3, the J gene TRBJ2-1; perhaps TRBD2 as D (5 bases). The CDR3 sequence is 15 residues long. Germline loops: CDR1 SGHTA, CDR2 FQGTGA. V lost 5 bases and J lost 0, with 11 bases in between. The CDR3 loop is CASSPSHDSYNEQFF. Here the CDR3 DNA reads TGTGCCAGCAGCCCTAGCCACGACTCCTACAATGAGCAGTTCTTC.

The rearrangement uses TRBV5-4 and TRBJ1-2, with a tentative D call TRBD1 (5 bases). Deletions cut 4 bases from V and 8 bases from J, with 18 bases between. This CDR3 is 14 amino acids long. From germline, CDR1 is SGHNT and CDR2 YYREEE (reference sequence). CDR3 protein: CASSLAGGAGGYTF. In DNA, the CDR3 is TGTGCCAGCAGCCTAGCGGGCGGGGCGGGCGGCTACACCTTC. The whole variable domain, remainder taken from reference TRBV5-4 and TRBJ1-2, is ETGVTQSPTHLIKTRGQQVTLRCSSQSGHNTVSWYQQALGQGPQFIFQYYREEENGRGNFPPRFSGLQFPNYSSELNVNALELDDSALYLCASSLAGGAGGYTFGSGTRLTVV.

This clone was detected only once. V usage is TRBV6-1 and J usage is TRBJ2-7, with D possibly TRBD1 on 6 matching bases. The CDR3 length is 15 residues. Trimming removed 4 bases at V and 2 bases at J, with 15 bases between. Germline V gives CDR1 MNHNS, CDR2 SASEGT. The CDR3 nucleotides are TGTGCCAGCAGTGGATTCGGGACACAAACCTACGAGCAGTACTTC. This encodes CASSGFGTQTYEQYF.

This clone was detected once. The CDR3 region is CASSLGSGPNTGELFF. The CDR3 nucleotides are TGTGCCAGCAGCTTGGGGTCAGGGCCGAACACCGGGGAGCTGTTTTTT. The chain employs TRBV5-8 and TRBJ2-2, with a tentative D call TRBD1 (5 bases). Germline values: CDR1 SGHTS, CDR2 YDEGEE. This CDR3 has 16 residues. The germline V and J ends were trimmed by 0 bases and 0 bases, with 9 bases remaining between them.

This clone occurred once. The chain links TRBV10-3 to TRBJ2-2, with TRBD1 matching over 7 bases. Looked up from germline, CDR1 is ENHRY and CDR2 is SYGVKD. V trimming: 6 bases; J trimming: 3 bases; junction bases outside the gene matches: 4. The CDR3 consists of 14 residues. The CDR3 region is CAIRAGTDTGELFF. CDR3 nucleotides: TGTGCCATCAGGGCCGGGACAGACACCGGGGAGCTGTTTTTT.